This note documents a single T cell receptor (beta chain) sequence. Its antigen is not identified. Data came from immunoSEQ multiplex PCR; TCRdb stores just in-frame clones and leaves some out. The data hold nearly 85,000 clones, with about 87% observed a single time. This entry belongs to a study of glioma-infiltrating T cells after dendritic cell vaccination. Notes on the study in general: The cohort had few patients with full blood and tumor sets.

CDR1 WNHNN and CDR2 SYGVQD come from the germline V gene (reference sequence). V shed 3 bases and J 6 bases; nucleotides not matched to a gene: 11. There are 15 residues in the CDR3. All glioblastoma patients lacked an isocitrate dehydrogenase mutation. Sequencing was performed on blood, taken before dendritic cell vaccination. This chain links TRBV10-1 with TRBJ2-7; TRBD1 aligns across 7 bases. This receptor was obtained from a human donor with glioblastoma. In DNA form, the CDR3 reads TGCGCCAGCAGTGAAAGACAGGGTTTGCGGCGCGAGCAGTACTTC. Translated, it gives CASSERQGLRREQYF.